These 2 T cell receptor beta chains share one sample of origin, sequenced in a study of blood T cell repertoires in COVID-19. Some clones are missing from TCRdb's copy, which holds only in-frame ones; the method was immunoSEQ multiplex PCR. The profile covers approximately 200,000 clones, with about 91% appearing a single time and 4% to 5% taken by the ten largest. The sequenced material came from peripheral blood. The origin of the receptors is a woman aged 25 to 45 with acute or convalescent COVID-19.

This chain uses TRBV12-3 or TRBV12-4 with TRBJ1-5; D is possibly TRBD1 (5 bases). V lost 6 bases, J lost 0 bases, and 6 bases lay in between. The CDR3 consists of 13 residues. DNA of the CDR3: TGTGCCAGCAGCGGGGGTAGCAATCAGCCCCAGCATTTT. It encodes CASSGGSNQPQHF.

A remark on this clone: The identical CDR3 is also encoded by other nucleotide sequences in the sample. The chain has TRBV2 and TRBJ1-5; no clear D gene. The V and J ends lost 8 bases and 0 bases respectively, with 8 bases between them. Looked up from germline, CDR1 is SNHLY and CDR2 is FYNNEI. CDR3 length: 13 amino acids. CDR3 sequence (DNA): TGTGCCAGCCGCGGGGATAGCAATCAGCCCCAGCATTTT. Residues: CASRGDSNQPQHF.